The entry that follows covers one T cell receptor beta chain sequence. No antigen is known for it. The sample belongs to a study of OX40 agonist ivuxolimab in advanced cancers. Study overall: A diagnosis of hepatocellular carcinoma, melanoma, renal cell or head and neck cancer was present in dose-escalation patients. Study-level results: Researchers report that CD8+ T cells had, on average, more expanded clones than CD4+. Still undetermined is the antigen specificity of the expanded peripheral T cells. Circulating CD4+ and CD8+ T cells showed clonal expansion by week 6 at 0.1 to 3.0 mg/kg.

Germline V gene sequence: CDR1 MGHRA, CDR2 YSYEKL. V lost 3 bases to trimming and J lost 5 bases, with 10 bases between them. The CDR3 is made up of 13 amino acids. The table came from immunoSEQ multiplex PCR; TCRdb's copy has only in-frame clones and leaves some out. The sample lists about 77,000 clones, more than 80% occurring once. The sequence came from an adult with an advanced solid tumor such as melanoma, head and neck, liver or kidney cancer. Sequenced material: CD4+ or CD8+ T cells sorted from blood, taken in a trial of the OX40 agonist ivuxolimab. This rearrangement joins TRBV4-1 to TRBJ1-2; no definite D call. The CDR3 nucleotides are TGCGCCAGCAGCCAGGCGGAGGGTTATGGCTACACCTTC. It translates to CASSQAEGYGYTF.